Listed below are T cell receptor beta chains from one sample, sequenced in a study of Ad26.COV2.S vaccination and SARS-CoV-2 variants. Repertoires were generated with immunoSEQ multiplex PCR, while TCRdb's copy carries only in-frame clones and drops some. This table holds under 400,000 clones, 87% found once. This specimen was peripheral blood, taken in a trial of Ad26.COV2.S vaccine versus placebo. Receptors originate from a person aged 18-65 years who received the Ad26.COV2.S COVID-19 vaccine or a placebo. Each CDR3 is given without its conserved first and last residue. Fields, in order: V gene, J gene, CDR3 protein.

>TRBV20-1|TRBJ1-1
SASKSGFDTEAF
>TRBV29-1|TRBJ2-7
SVTGGPYEQY
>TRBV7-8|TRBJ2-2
ASSLGQGLSGELF
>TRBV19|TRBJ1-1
ASSVALNTEAF
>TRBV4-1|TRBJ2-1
ASSHGRAHNEQF
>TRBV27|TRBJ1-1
ASSLDRGFTEAF
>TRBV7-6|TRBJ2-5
ASSRAGGQETQY
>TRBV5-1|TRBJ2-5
ASSWTGPQETQY
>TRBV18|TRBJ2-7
ASSPPGRRGLYEQY
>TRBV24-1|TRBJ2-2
ATSEQGSGELF
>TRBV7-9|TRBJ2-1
ASSTPLLGDVYNEQF
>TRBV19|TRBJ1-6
ATAFPGENSPLH
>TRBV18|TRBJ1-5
ASSMGQLNQPQH
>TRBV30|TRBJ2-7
AWTTVSGSYEQY
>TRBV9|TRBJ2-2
ASSAHSRGGLTTGELF
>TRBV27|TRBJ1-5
ASSPDRGNQPQH
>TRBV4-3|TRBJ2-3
ASSQDVRTDTQY
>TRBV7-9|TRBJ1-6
ASSSGRSNSPLH
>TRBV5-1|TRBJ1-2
ASAPGGSSFYGYT
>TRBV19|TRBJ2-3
ASSPLFGGLDTQY
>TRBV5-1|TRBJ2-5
ASSLSGGRTQETQY
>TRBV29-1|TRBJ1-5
SVTLQGATQPQH
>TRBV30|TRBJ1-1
AWSARTVNTEAF
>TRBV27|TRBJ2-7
ASSLRAVYEQY
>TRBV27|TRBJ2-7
ASSDTGEGSYEQY
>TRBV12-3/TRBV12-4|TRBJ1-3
ASSRGASD
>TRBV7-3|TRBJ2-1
ASTNRQGEQF
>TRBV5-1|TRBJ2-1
ASSLGGRQAPNEQF
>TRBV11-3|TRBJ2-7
ASSFPVGRGLYEQY
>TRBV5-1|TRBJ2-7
ASNNARDSPYEQY
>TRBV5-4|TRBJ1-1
ASSLGVLPEAF
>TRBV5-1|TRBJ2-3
ASSLAGGDLDTQY
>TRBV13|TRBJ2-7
ASSTYGLAGGYEQY
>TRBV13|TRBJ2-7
ASSLGRIGRMTYEQY
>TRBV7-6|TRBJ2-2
ASSPLAVNTGELF
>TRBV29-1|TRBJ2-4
SVVEGNRNIQY
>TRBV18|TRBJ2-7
ASSPFSGGSYEQY
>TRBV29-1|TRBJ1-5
SVGGLGQPQH
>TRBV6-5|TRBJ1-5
ASSRGTLRNQPQH
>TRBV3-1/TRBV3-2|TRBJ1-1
ASSQGTGTGEAF
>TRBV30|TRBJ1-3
AWSSGQSFSGNTIY
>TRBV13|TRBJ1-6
ASSPTDRGNSPLH
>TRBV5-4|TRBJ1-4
ASSLYRNEKLF
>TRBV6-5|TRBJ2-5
ASSYGVGGLQETQY
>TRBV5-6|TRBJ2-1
ASSLERGGPNEQF
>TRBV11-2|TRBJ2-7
ASSFTGTVSYEQY
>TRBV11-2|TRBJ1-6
ASSFRNSPLH
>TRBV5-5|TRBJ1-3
ASSLEARSYSGNTIY
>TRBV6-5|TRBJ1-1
ASSYVAGYTEAF
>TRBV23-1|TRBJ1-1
ASSPWGWQGGTEAF
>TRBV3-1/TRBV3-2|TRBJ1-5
ASSQYNQPQH